This TCR beta chain was sequenced in a study of blood T cell repertoires in COVID-19. Study as a whole: Researchers got acute and convalescent COVID-19 samples from the United States, Italy and Spain. In each case, the material was cDNA or gDNA derived from T cells, B-cell-depleted T cells, or PBMCs.

Seattle enrolled patients during active infection and tracked them longitudinally. Profiled with immunoSEQ multiplex PCR; TCRdb holds only in-frame clones, not every one. The repertoire holds 250,000 to 400,000 clones, with 88% as singletons. This CDR3 contains 14 residues. Germline V CDR1 and CDR2: SGHTA, FQGNSA. Trimming cost V 4 bases and J 3 bases, with 12 bases left between them. This rearrangement joins TRBV7-2 to TRBJ2-5, with a possible D match to TRBD2 (6 bases). The clonotype originates from a woman aged 30 to 39 with COVID-19, enrolled during active disease. The material sequenced was peripheral blood. The DNA of the CDR3 is TGTGCCAGCAGCTGGATGGGGACTGAAGAGACCCAGTACTTC. Encoded protein: CASSWMGTEETQYF.